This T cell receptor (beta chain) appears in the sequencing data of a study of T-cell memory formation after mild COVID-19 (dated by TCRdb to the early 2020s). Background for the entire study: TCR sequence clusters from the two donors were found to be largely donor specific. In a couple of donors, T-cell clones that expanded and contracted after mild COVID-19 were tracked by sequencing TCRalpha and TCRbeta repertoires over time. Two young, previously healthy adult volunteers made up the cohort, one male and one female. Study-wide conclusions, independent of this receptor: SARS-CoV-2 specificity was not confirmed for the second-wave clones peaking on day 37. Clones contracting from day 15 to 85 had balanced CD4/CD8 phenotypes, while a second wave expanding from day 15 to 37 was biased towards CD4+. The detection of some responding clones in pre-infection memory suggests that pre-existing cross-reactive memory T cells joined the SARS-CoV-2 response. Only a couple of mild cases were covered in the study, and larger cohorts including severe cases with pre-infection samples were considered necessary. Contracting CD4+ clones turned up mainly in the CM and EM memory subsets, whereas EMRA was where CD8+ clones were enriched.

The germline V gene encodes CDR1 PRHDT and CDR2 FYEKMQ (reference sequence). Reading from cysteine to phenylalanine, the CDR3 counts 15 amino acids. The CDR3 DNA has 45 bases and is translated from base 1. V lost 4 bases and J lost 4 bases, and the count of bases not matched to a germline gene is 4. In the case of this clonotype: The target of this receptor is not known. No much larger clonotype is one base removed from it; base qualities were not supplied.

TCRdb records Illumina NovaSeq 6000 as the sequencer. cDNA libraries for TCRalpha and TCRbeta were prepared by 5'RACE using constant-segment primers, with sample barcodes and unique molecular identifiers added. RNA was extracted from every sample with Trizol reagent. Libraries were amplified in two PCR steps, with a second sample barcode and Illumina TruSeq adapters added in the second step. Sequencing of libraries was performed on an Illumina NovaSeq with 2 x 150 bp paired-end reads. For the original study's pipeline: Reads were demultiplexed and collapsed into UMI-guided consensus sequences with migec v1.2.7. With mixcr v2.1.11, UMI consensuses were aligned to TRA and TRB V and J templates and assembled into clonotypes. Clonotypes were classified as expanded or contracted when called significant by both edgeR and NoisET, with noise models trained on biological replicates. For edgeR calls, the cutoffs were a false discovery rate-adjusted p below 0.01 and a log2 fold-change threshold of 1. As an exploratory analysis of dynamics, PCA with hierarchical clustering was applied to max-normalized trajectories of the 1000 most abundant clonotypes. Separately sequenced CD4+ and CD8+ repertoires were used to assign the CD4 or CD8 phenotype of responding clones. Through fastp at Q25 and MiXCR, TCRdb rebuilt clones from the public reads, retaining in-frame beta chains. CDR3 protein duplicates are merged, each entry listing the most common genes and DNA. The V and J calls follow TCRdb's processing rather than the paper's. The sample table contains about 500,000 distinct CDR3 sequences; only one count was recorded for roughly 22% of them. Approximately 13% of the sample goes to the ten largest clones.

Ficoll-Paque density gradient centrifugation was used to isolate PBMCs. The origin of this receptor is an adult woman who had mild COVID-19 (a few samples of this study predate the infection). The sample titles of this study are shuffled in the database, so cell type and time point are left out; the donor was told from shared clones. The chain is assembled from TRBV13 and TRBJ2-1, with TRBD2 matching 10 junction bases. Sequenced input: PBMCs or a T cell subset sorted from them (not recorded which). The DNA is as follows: TGTGCCAGCAGCTCGGCTAGCGGGGGTTACAATGAGCAGTTCTTC. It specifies CASSSASGGYNEQFF.